This T cell receptor beta chain was sequenced in a study of CD8+ T cells in alopecia areata. As for the study in general: Scoring treated patients' severity relied on the percentage of scalp area affected.

Overall study findings and caveats: Lesional scalp, notably in alopecia totalis/universalis, had clonality above that of normal scalp.

This clone was seen more than once but under ten times. Its specificity is not known. Documented treatment: oral pan-JAK inhibitor, 5-10 mg twice daily. Isolation of CD4+ and CD8+ T cells from PBMCs was achieved by sorting. As the sequencing template, cDNA was produced by extracting RNA and reverse transcribing it. Libraries were prepared by immunoSEQ multiplex PCR; TCRdb keeps only in-frame clonotypes and omits some of them. Of more than 200,000 clones listed, more than 55% are singletons. CDR1 and CDR2 from the germline V gene are LGHNA and YSLEER. CDR3 length equals 13 residues. V was trimmed by 1 base and J by 6 bases, leaving 7 bases between them.

This specimen consisted of CD4+ T cells sorted from blood, obtained around week 44, from a patient treated with tofacitinib. The TCR originated in a human donor with alopecia areata. The chain uses TRBV4-3 and TRBJ2-1; D gene ambiguous. DNA for the CDR3: TGCGCCAGCAGCCAAGGGCGGTTCAATGAGCAGTTCTTC. It is translated as CASSQGRFNEQFF.